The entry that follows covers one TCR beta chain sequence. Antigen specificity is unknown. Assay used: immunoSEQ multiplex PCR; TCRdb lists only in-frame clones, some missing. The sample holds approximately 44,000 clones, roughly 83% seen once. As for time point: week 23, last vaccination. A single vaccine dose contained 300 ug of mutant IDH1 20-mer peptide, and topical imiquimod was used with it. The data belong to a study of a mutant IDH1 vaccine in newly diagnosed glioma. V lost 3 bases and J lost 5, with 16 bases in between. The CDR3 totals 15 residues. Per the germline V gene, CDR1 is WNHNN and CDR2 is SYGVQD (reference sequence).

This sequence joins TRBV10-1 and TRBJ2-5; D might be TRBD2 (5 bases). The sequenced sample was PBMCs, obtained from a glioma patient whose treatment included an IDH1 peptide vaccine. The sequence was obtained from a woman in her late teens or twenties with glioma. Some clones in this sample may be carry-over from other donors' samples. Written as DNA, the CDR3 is TGCGCCAGCAGTGACGCCAATCGACCGGGGGAGACCCAGTACTTC. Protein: CASSDANRPGETQYF.